This T cell receptor (beta chain) was sequenced during a study of T-cell memory formation after mild COVID-19. About the research overall: Largely, TCR clusters stayed within a single donor. Regarding the study as a whole: Clones which contracted sat mainly in CM and EM if CD4+, and in EMRA if CD8+. Later expanders leaned CD4+, whereas clones that contracted between day 15 and 85 were balanced CD4/CD8.

With constant-segment primers, 5'RACE yielded cDNA libraries of TCR alpha and TCR beta that carried sample barcodes and UMIs. TCRdb analysed the 5' RACE reads with MiXCR anew, one entry per CDR3 protein. The sample carries 35,000 to 55,000 distinct CDR3 sequences, approximately 9.7% recorded once. Germline trimming cut 5 bases from V and 3 bases from J; bases unmatched to any gene: 10. CDR3 size: 16 residues. Germline V gives CDR1 SGHVS, CDR2 FQNEAQ. With regard to this clonotype: Its antigen is as yet unknown.

This clonotype was obtained from an adult woman who had mild COVID-19 (a few samples of this study predate the infection). Cell type and time point are not known. This chain links TRBV7-8 with TRBJ2-7, with TRBD1 identical over 10 bases. Sequences were obtained from PBMCs or a T cell subset sorted from them (not recorded which). The CDR3 nucleotides are TGTGCCAGCAGCGCCATGAGGTGGGACAGGGGCTACGAGCAGTACTTC. Translated, it gives CASSAMRWDRGYEQYF.